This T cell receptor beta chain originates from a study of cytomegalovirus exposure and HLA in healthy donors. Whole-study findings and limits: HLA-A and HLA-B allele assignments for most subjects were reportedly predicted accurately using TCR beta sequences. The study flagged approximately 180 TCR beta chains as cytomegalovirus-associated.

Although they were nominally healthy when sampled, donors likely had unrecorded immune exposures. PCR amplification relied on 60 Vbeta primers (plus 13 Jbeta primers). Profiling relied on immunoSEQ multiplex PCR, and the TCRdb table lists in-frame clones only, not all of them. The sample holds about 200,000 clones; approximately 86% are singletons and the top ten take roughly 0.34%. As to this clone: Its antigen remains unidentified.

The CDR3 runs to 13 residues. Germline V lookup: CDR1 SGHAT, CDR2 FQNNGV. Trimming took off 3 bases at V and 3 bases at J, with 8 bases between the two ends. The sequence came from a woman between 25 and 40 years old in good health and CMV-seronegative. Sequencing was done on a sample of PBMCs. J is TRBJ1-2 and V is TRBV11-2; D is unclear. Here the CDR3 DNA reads TGTGCCAGCAGCTTGGGCGCCGACTATGGCTACACCTTC. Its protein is CASSLGADYGYTF.